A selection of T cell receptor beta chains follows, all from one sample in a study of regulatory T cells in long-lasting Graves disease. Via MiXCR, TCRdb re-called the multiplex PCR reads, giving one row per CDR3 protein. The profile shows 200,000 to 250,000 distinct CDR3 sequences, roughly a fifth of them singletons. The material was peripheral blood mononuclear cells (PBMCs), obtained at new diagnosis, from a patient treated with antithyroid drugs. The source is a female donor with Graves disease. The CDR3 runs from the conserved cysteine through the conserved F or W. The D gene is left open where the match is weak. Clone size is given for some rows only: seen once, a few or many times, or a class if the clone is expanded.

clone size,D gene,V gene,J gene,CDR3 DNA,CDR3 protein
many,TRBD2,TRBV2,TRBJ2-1,TGTGCCAGCAGAGGAGCGGGGGGGTACAATGAGCAGTTCTTC,CASRGAGGYNEQFF
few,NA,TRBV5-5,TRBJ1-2,TGTGCCAGCAGCTCCCATAATAACTATGGCTACACCTTC,CASSSHNNYGYTF
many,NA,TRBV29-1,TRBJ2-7,TGCAGCGTTGAAGTCCGGGACATCTACGAGCAGTACTTC,CSVEVRDIYEQYF
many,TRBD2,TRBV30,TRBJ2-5,TGTGCCTGGAGCCCGGGACTAGCGGGAGGCCGCCAAGAGACCCAGTACTTC,CAWSPGLAGGRQETQYF
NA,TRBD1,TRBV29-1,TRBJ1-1,TGCAGCGTCCGGACAGGGGGCACTGAAGCTTTCTTT,CSVRTGGTEAFF
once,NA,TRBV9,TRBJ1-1,TGTGCCAGCAGCAGGCTAAGGGGTTACACTGAAGCTTTCTTT,CASSRLRGYTEAFF
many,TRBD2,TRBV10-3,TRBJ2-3,TGTGCCATCAGTGGGACTAGCGGGAGTTCGGATACGCAGTATTTT,CAISGTSGSSDTQYF
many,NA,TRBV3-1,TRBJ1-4,TGTGCCAGCAGCCAAGATTTGGAAAAACTGTTTTTT,CASSQDLEKLFF
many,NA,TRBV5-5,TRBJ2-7,TGTGCCAGCAGCTCGGGGGACCTCTCCTACGAGCAGTACTTC,CASSSGDLSYEQYF
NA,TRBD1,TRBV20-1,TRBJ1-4,TGCAGTGCTAGAGAATCGACAGGGGAATACACCTTT,CSARESTGEYTF
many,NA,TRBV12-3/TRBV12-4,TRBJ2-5,TGTGCCAGCAGTTTTGGCAGGGAGAGGGAGACCCAGTACTTC,CASSFGRERETQYF
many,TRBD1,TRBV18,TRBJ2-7,TGTGCCAGCTCATCACTCCCGGGACAGGTCGGCGAGCAGTACTTC,CASSSLPGQVGEQYF
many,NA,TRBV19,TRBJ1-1,TGTGCCAGTAGTATAGTGACAAACACTGAAGCTTTCTTT,CASSIVTNTEAFF
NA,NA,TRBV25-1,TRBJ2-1,TGTGCCAGCAGTGATAGGTACGTTGAGCAGTTCTTC,CASSDRYVEQFF
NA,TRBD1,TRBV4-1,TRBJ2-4,TGCGCCAGCAGCCACGCCGGGACAGGGGGAAACATTCAGTACTTC,CASSHAGTGGNIQYF
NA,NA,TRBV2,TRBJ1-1,TGTGCCAGCAGCGAGGACTACAAGATGAACACTGAAGCTTTCTTT,CASSEDYKMNTEAFF
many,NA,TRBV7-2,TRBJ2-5,TGTGCCAGCAGCTTGGGAAGGGGTGGGATGAAGACCCAGTACTTC,CASSLGRGGMKTQYF
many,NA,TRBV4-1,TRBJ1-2,TGCGCCAGCAGCCAAGCAGGATATGGCTACACCTTC,CASSQAGYGYTF